The 31 T cell receptor beta chains given below trace back to one sample, sequenced in a study of read filtering for tumor transcriptome and immune sequencing. From about 0.4 ug of RNA, a library with molecular barcoded alpha/delta and beta/gamma adaptors was made. TCRdb re-called the reads with MiXCR, one entry per CDR3 protein. The sample holds tens of thousands of distinct CDR3 sequences, more than 11% seen once. The source material was a population of CD138-negative cells sorted from bone marrow. These receptors all come from a donor over 35 with multiple myeloma.

This clonotype was detected many times. The chain uses TRBV5-6 and TRBJ2-5, with a possible D match to TRBD2 (7 bases). CDR1 and CDR2 (germline): SGHDT, YYEEEE. This CDR3 is built from 19 residues. Trimming removed 0 bases from V and 2 bases from J, with 23 bases in between. The chain's CDR3 is CASSLVGSGGYRQQETQYF. CDR3 nucleotides: TGTGCCAGCAGCTTGGTAGGATCGGGGGGCTATCGTCAACAAGAGACCCAGTACTTC.

This clonotype was seen repeatedly, ten times or more. This chain links TRBV5-1 with TRBJ2-7; TRBD2 might be the D (5 bases). Germline assignment: CDR1 SGHRS and CDR2 YFSETQ. With 4 bases removed from V and 3 bases from J, the gap between germline ends came to 17 bases. The CDR3 is made up of 15 amino acids. For the CDR3, the DNA is TGCGCCAGCAGCCCTCCCGGGGTCCCATTCTACGAGCAGTACTTC. Protein sequence: CASSPPGVPFYEQYF. The whole variable domain, filled in from reference TRBV5-1 and TRBJ2-7, reads KAGVTQTPRYLIKTRGQQVTLSCSPISGHRSVSWYQQTPGQGLQFLFEYFSETQRNKGNFPGRFSGRQFSNSRSEMNVSTLELGDSALYLCASSPPGVPFYEQYFGPGTRLTVT.

This clonotype has at least ten counts. The chain uses TRBV5-1 and TRBJ2-1; 7 nucleotides align to TRBD2. The CDR3 runs to 15 residues. The germline V gene has CDR1 SGHRS and CDR2 YFSETQ. Trimming took 7 bases from V and 3 from J; bases not matched to a gene: 10. The CDR3 coding sequence is TGCGCCAGCTACCCTGGGGGGGTCCTCTACAATGAGCAGTTCTTC. Protein sequence: CASYPGGVLYNEQFF.

This clonotype was observed at least ten times. The chain employs TRBV28 and TRBJ2-7; D is ambiguous. Trimming removed 5 bases at V and 3 bases at J, with 14 bases between. The germline V gene has CDR1 MDHEN and CDR2 SYDVKM. The length of the CDR3 is 14 residues. CDR3 bases: TGTGCCAGCAGTCCCCCCTATACGCGCTACGAGCAGTACTTC. It translates to CASSPPYTRYEQYF.

This clonotype was counted many times. The chain joins TRBV29-1 to TRBJ2-7; 8 bases align to TRBD1. J was trimmed by 2 bases and V by 6 bases; bases with no gene match: 6. CDR3 length: 13 amino acids. Per the germline V gene, CDR1 is SQVTM and CDR2 is ANQGSEA. Written as DNA, the CDR3 is TGCAGCGTCGGACAGGGTGTAACCTACGAGCAGTACTTC. Translating it yields CSVGQGVTYEQYF.

This clonotype occurred many times. The chain employs TRBV20-1 and TRBJ2-3; D is perhaps TRBD2 (6 bases). CDR1 DFQATT and CDR2 SNEGSKA come from the germline V gene (reference sequence). The CDR3 runs 15 residues. V was cut by 2 bases and J by 0 bases, with 12 bases left in between. The CDR3 DNA sequence: TGCAGTGCTAGATTAGCGGCGACTAGCACAGATACGCAGTATTTT. Translation gives CSARLAATSTDTQYF.

This clonotype was detected ten times or more. This chain connects TRBV12-3 or TRBV12-4 to TRBJ1-5; 8 bases align to TRBD1. CDR3 length: 17 residues. J was trimmed by 0 bases and V by 5 bases; bases with no gene match: 9. In DNA, the CDR3 is TGTGCCAGCAGTCTCCTTCTGACAGGGGATAGCAATCAGCCCCAGCATTTT. This sequence encodes CASSLLLTGDSNQPQHF.

To note about this clonotype: This sequence is one base from a far larger clone and is likely a read error. V is TRBV4-3 and J is TRBJ2-1, with 12 positions matching TRBD1. Trimming removed 4 bases from V and 8 bases from J; junction bases left unmatched: 3. The V gene's germline CDR1 is LGHNA and CDR2 YSLEER. The CDR3 totals 14 residues. The CDR3 loop reads CASSRDRGRDEQFF. Written as DNA, the CDR3 is TGCGCCAGCAGCCGGGACAGGGGGCGAGATGAGCAGTTCTTC.

The chain links TRBV5-1 to TRBJ2-1; 14 bases fit TRBD2. Germline CDR1 is SGHRS and CDR2 is YFSETQ. CDR3 length: 18 amino acids. V shed 2 bases, J shed 4 bases, and the junction held 8 bases outside the gene matches. The CDR3 sequence: CASSFGTSGRASYNEQFF. CDR3 DNA sequence: TGCGCCAGCAGCTTCGGGACTAGCGGGAGAGCCTCTTACAATGAGCAGTTCTTC.

This clonotype was seen many times. This chain uses TRBV7-3 with TRBJ2-1; D gene uncertain. The V end lost 2 bases, the J end lost 3 bases, and 11 bases lay between the germline ends. From germline, CDR1 is SGHTA and CDR2 FQGTGA. The CDR3 is 15 amino acids. This chain's CDR3 is CASSLAIVVYNEQFF. CDR3 nucleotide sequence: TGTGCCAGCAGCTTAGCCATAGTGGTCTACAATGAGCAGTTCTTC.

The sample holds a few counts of this clonotype. The V and J genes are TRBV28 and TRBJ2-3, with 9 bases that match TRBD2. Germline-derived CDR1 and CDR2 are MDHEN and SYDVKM. This CDR3 region has 16 residues. With V trimmed by 7 bases and J by 2 bases, 10 bases remained unmatched. CDR3 sequence (DNA): TGTGCCAGCATCGCTAGCGGGAATGGGGTCACAGATACGCAGTATTTT. Protein product: CASIASGNGVTDTQYF.

The V gene is TRBV27, the J gene TRBJ2-1; 12 positions match TRBD2. Germline trimming cut 4 bases from V and 10 bases from J; bases unmatched to any gene: 8. Germline V CDR1 and CDR2: MNHEY, SMNVEV (reference sequence). This CDR3 has 15 amino acids. The CDR3 coding sequence is TGTGCCAGCAGTTATCGACTAGCGGGAGTGTCAGAGCAGTTCTTC. Protein: CASSYRLAGVSEQFF.

The genes are TRBV29-1 and TRBJ1-5; 10 bases are shared with TRBD1. CDR1 SQVTM and CDR2 ANQGSEA come from the germline V gene. The V segment lost 4 bases and the J segment 3 bases; nucleotides outside the gene matches: 0. This CDR3 has 13 amino acids. The CDR3 coding sequence is TGCAGCGTTGGACAGGGGGCCAATCAGCCCCAGCATTTT. Amino acid sequence: CSVGQGANQPQHF.

This clonotype occurred many times. The CDR3: CASSQGLGARSYEQYF. The CDR3, as DNA: TGTGCCAGCAGCCAGGGACTAGGGGCACGCTCCTACGAGCAGTACTTC. The rearrangement joins TRBV7-8 to TRBJ2-7, with 8 bases aligning to TRBD2. CDR3 length equals 16 residues. CDR1 and CDR2 from the germline V gene are SGHVS and FQNEAQ. The V and J ends lost 5 bases and 0 bases, in that order; junction bases with no gene match: 9.

This clonotype was detected only a few times. This may arise from a read error, as a much more abundant clone is one base away. This chain uses TRBV12-3 or TRBV12-4 with TRBJ2-7; TRBD1 matches 7 bases. The CDR3 is 14 residues long. CDR3 sequence reads: CASSLAGGSYEQHF. The CDR3 DNA reads as TGTGCCAGCAGTTTGGCAGGGGGATCTTACGAGCAGCACTTC.

V and J are TRBV15 and TRBJ2-7, with 7 bases identical to TRBD1. CDR1 LNHNV and CDR2 YYDKDF come from the germline V gene (reference sequence). V gave up 0 bases and J gave up 2 bases; unmatched junction bases: 10. This CDR3 comprises 17 residues. The CDR3 region has the DNA TGTGCCACCAGCAGAGATGTAAGGGACAGCCGGACCTACGAGCAGTACTTC. It translates to CATSRDVRDSRTYEQYF.

For this clonotype: This sequence may be a read error, since a much larger clone differs from it by one base. This chain uses TRBV7-9 with TRBJ2-7; D is unresolved. This CDR3 has 20 residues. The germline V gene encodes CDR1 SEHNR and CDR2 FQNEAQ (reference sequence). This CDR3 reads CARSPKGTPGHPLSSYEQYF. CDR3 in DNA: TGTGCCCGCAGCCCGAAGGGAACCCCCGGGCACCCCCTGAGCTCCTACGAGCAGTACTTC. The complete variable domain, with remaining parts taken from reference TRBV7-9 and TRBJ2-7, reads DTGVSQNPRHKITKRGQNVTFRCDPISEHNRLYWYRQTLGQGPEFLTYFQNEAQLEKSRLLSDRFSAERPKGSFSTLEIQRTEQGDSAMYLCARSPKGTPGHPLSSYEQYFGPGTRLTVT.

At least ten counts were recorded for this clonotype. The gene calls are TRBV9 and TRBJ2-7; no clear D. Between the trimmed V and J ends, which lost 3 bases and 0 bases, there was a span of 7 bases. The CDR3 sequence is 13 residues long. Germline assignment: CDR1 SGDLS and CDR2 YYNGEE. CDR3 protein: CASSGTSSYEQYF. The CDR3 coding sequence is TGTGCCAGCAGCGGGACCAGCTCCTACGAGCAGTACTTC.

In its sample, this clonotype was seen many times. This sequence joins TRBV5-1 and TRBJ1-5; D may be TRBD1 (6 bases). The CDR3 sequence is 15 residues long. CDR1 and CDR2 from the germline V gene are SGHRS and YFSETQ. The V gene lost 0 bases and the J gene lost 1 base, with 8 bases spanning the gap. CDR3 bases: TGCGCCAGCAGCTTGGAGGGGGGGAGCAATCAGCCCCAGCATTTT. Its translation: CASSLEGGSNQPQHF.

The V and J genes are TRBV20-1 and TRBJ2-3; D might be TRBD1 (5 bases). Germline V gene data show CDR1 as DFQATT and CDR2 as SNEGSKA (reference sequence). There are 12 residues in the CDR3. V lost 0 bases and J lost 6, with 7 bases in between. Here the CDR3 reads CSARDRADTQYF. CDR3 sequence (DNA): TGCAGTGCTAGAGACAGGGCTGATACGCAGTATTTT.

The sample holds a few counts of this clonotype. The chain uses TRBV29-1 and TRBJ1-3; the D is unclear. The ends were cut back, 7 bases at V and 0 bases at J, with 13 bases in the middle. This CDR3 region has 14 residues. From germline, CDR1 is SQVTM and CDR2 ANQGSEA. CDR3: CSGTLASSGNTIYF. The CDR3 coding sequence is TGCAGCGGCACCCTGGCCAGCTCTGGAAACACCATATATTTT.

This clonotype was seen repeatedly, ten times or more. The chain employs TRBV15 and TRBJ2-1; D is undetermined. Trimming pared 4 bases from V and 9 bases from J, leaving 10 bases between. The CDR3 is 12 residues long. CDR1 and CDR2 (germline): LNHNV, YYDKDF (reference sequence). CDR3 sequence: CATSMRGTEQFF. The CDR3 region has the DNA TGTGCCACCAGCATGAGAGGAACTGAGCAGTTCTTC.

This clonotype was detected many times. This rearrangement joins TRBV12-3 or TRBV12-4 to TRBJ2-7; 7 bases are shared with TRBD1. This CDR3 spans 16 amino acids. The trim removed 2 bases at V and 3 bases at J, leaving 10 bases unmatched. The CDR3 is CASSLPRSRTGYEQYF. The DNA of the CDR3 is TGTGCCAGCAGTTTACCGAGGTCGAGGACAGGCTACGAGCAGTACTTC.

The V and J genes are TRBV7-9 and TRBJ2-3, with 9 nucleotides matching TRBD2. The germline V gene has CDR1 SEHNR and CDR2 FQNEAQ (reference sequence). The trim removed 4 bases at V and 4 bases at J, leaving 15 bases unmatched. The CDR3 loop spans 18 amino acids. This chain's CDR3 is CASSSGLARGLSADTQYF. DNA for the CDR3: TGTGCCAGCAGCTCAGGACTAGCGCGGGGACTGTCAGCAGATACGCAGTATTTT.

In this sample, this clonotype turned up many times. The rearrangement joins TRBV12-3 or TRBV12-4 to TRBJ2-7, with D perhaps matching TRBD2 (7 bases). The CDR3 loop spans 14 amino acids. V was clipped by 3 bases and J by 6 bases, with 15 bases between them. In DNA form, the CDR3 reads TGTGCCAGCAGTTTTAATGGGGGGGCCGGCGAGCAGTACTTC. Translation: CASSFNGGAGEQYF.

This clonotype appeared many times. The chain is built from TRBV2 and TRBJ1-2; unclear D gene. Trimming stripped 8 bases from V and 2 bases from J, with 12 bases between. The CDR3 consists of 13 residues. Germline CDR1 and CDR2: SNHLY and FYNNEI. The CDR3 bases are TGTGCCAGCCCCGCGGCGGGGAACTATGGCTACACCTTC. Translated: CASPAAGNYGYTF.

This clonotype showed up many times. The chain has TRBV29-1 and TRBJ2-1; weak D call: TRBD2 (5 bases). Germline values: CDR1 SQVTM, CDR2 ANQGSEA. The V gene lost 6 bases and the J gene lost 2 bases, with 20 bases spanning the gap. The CDR3 has 16 residues. The DNA of the CDR3 is TGCAGCGTCCTAGAGGGTCGGGGTGGGACCTACAATGAGCAGTTCTTC. Protein product: CSVLEGRGGTYNEQFF.

This clonotype has a count of ten or more. This rearrangement joins TRBV20-1 to TRBJ2-2; 11 bases map to TRBD2. Per germline, CDR1 DFQATT and CDR2 SNEGSKA (reference sequence). V lost 4 bases to trimming and J lost 7 bases; unmatched junction nucleotides: 11. The CDR3 length is 16 residues. CDR3 region: CSAILLTSGSGGELFF. The CDR3 region has the DNA TGCAGTGCTATCCTGCTTACTAGCGGGAGTGGCGGGGAGCTGTTTTTT.

Ten or more counts support this clonotype. The chain joins TRBV28 to TRBJ2-1; no reliable D call. Germline CDR1 and CDR2: MDHEN and SYDVKM. The V and J ends lost 5 bases and 0 bases respectively, with 11 bases between them. The CDR3 is 15 residues long. The CDR3 DNA sequence: TGTGCCAGCAGTCCGACGAGGAGCTCCTACAATGAGCAGTTCTTC. It yields the protein CASSPTRSSYNEQFF.

This clonotype was detected only a few times. The gene calls are TRBV27 and TRBJ1-3; D gene uncertain. CDR1 is MNHEY, CDR2 SMNVEV, per germline (reference sequence). Trimming took 5 bases from V and 0 from J, leaving 17 bases between them. The CDR3 extends over 17 amino acids. The DNA for the CDR3 is TGTGCCAGCAGTCTCCGAATGCCATGGGACTCTGGAAACACCATATATTTT. This sequence encodes CASSLRMPWDSGNTIYF.

This clonotype was seen at least ten times. The chain is built from TRBV6-6 and TRBJ2-5, with a weak D call TRBD2 (6 bases). This CDR3 is 12 amino acids long. Germline V gives CDR1 MNHNY, CDR2 SVGAGI (reference sequence). Trimming left V 8 bases short and J 4 bases short, with 11 bases between. The DNA of the CDR3 is TGTGCCAGCCACCGGGGAGGAGAGACCCAGTACTTC. Translated, it gives CASHRGGETQYF.